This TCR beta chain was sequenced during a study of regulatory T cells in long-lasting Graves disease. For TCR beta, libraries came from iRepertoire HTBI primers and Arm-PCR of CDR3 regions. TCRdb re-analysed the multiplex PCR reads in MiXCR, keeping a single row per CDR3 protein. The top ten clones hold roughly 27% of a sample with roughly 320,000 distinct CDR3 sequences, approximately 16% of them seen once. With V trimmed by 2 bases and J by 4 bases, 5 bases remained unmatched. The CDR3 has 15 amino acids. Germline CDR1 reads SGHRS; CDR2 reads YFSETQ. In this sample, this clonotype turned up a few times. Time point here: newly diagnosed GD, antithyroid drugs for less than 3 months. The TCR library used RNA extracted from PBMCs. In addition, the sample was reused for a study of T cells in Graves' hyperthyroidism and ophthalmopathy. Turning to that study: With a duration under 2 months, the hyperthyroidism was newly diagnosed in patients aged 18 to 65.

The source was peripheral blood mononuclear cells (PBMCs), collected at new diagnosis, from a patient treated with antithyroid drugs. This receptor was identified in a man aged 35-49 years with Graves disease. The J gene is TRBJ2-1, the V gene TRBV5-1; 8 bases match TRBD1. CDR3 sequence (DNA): TGCGCCAGCAGCTTTGACAGGGGTGGTTACAATGAGCAGTTCTTC. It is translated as CASSFDRGGYNEQFF.